The 8 T cell receptor beta chains in this list originate from one sample, sequenced in a study of beta chain features in type 1 diabetes. Since all of the isolated RNA was reverse transcribed, expressed TCRB transcripts were what got sequenced. Some clones are missing from TCRdb's copy, which holds only in-frame ones; the method was immunoSEQ multiplex PCR. Here the sample spans roughly 610,000 clones, around 15% being singletons. Input material: naive CD4+ T cells from blood. The source of these receptors is a man between 18 and 35 years old in good health.

This clone appeared a few times. The CDR3 loop is CASSLGSATGAMNTEAFF. The CDR3 DNA sequence: TGCGCCAGCAGCTTGGGATCCGCGACAGGGGCAATGAACACTGAAGCTTTCTTT. The chain links TRBV5-1 to TRBJ1-1; 8 bases align to TRBD1. The V and J ends lost 0 bases and 0 bases, in that order; junction bases with no gene match: 10. Germline CDR1 is SGHRS and CDR2 is YFSETQ. This CDR3 has 18 amino acids.

The V call is TRBV27, the J call TRBJ1-2, with TRBD1 as a possible D gene (6 bases). The CDR3 contains 14 residues. CDR1 MNHEY and CDR2 SMNVEV come from the germline V gene (reference sequence). Between the trimmed V and J ends, which lost 5 bases and 2 bases, there was a span of 12 bases. CDR3: CASSKRQANYGYTF. The CDR3, as DNA: TGTGCCAGCAGTAAGCGACAGGCCAACTATGGCTACACCTTC.

This clone was counted between two and nine times. The V and J genes are TRBV18 and TRBJ1-1; D remains unclear. Germline V CDR1 and CDR2: KGHSH, LQKENI. This CDR3 contains 14 residues. V shed 3 bases and J shed 7 bases, with 15 bases lying between them. For the CDR3, the DNA is TGTGCCAGCTCACCGTCTCCAGGAATCCGTGAAGCTTTCTTT. Translated: CASSPSPGIREAFF.

The V call is TRBV10-3, the J call TRBJ1-1, with a possible D match to TRBD1 (5 bases). This CDR3 comprises 14 residues. Trimming cost V 3 bases and J 5 bases, with 13 bases left between them. Per germline, CDR1 ENHRY and CDR2 SYGVKD. The CDR3 is CAISDPQGVTEAFF. The CDR3 DNA reads TGTGCCATCAGTGACCCGCAAGGGGTGACTGAAGCTTTCTTT.

V and J are TRBV4-2 and TRBJ2-5, with D tentatively TRBD2 (5 bases). The end of the DNA is better explained by TRBJ2-7, so the J call may be wrong. The CDR3 is 17 amino acids. Germline lookup yields CDR1 LGHNA and CDR2 YNFKEQ. CDR3 in amino acids: CASSQDMGASRSYEQYF. DNA for the CDR3: TGTGCCAGCAGCCAAGATATGGGAGCGTCCCGCTCCTACGAGCAGTACTTC.

The chain recombines TRBV18 with TRBJ1-4; 8 bases line up with TRBD1. The CDR3 consists of 12 residues. Losses at the gene ends were 3 bases for V and 13 bases for J; bases not matched to a gene: 4. The germline gives CDR1 KGHSH, CDR2 LQKENI. The CDR3, as DNA: TGTGCCAGCTCACCCGGGACAGGAGGACTGTTTTTT. Amino acids: CASSPGTGGLFF.

The table lists this clone with a few counts. This chain joins TRBV6-5 and TRBJ2-7, with no clear D. Germline CDR1 reads MNHEY; CDR2 reads SVGAGI. CDR3 length equals 13 residues. V lost 3 bases to trimming and J lost 1 base, with 7 bases between them. The CDR3 protein is CASSYRASYEQYF. The CDR3 DNA reads as TGTGCCAGCAGTTATCGGGCTTCCTACGAGCAGTACTTC.

This clone was detected a few times. This chain uses TRBV5-1 with TRBJ1-4; D is unclear. CDR1 SGHRS and CDR2 YFSETQ come from the germline V gene. Trimming removed 0 bases at V and 4 bases at J, with 7 bases between. The CDR3 is 14 residues long. The DNA of the CDR3 is TGCGCCAGCAGCTTGGGACCGAGTAATGAAAAACTGTTTTTT. Protein: CASSLGPSNEKLFF.